The 27 T cell receptor beta chains listed next were all sequenced from one sample in a study of CD8+ T cells in alopecia areata. Once RNA had been extracted, it was reverse transcribed into cDNA to act as the sequencing template. Libraries were prepared by immunoSEQ multiplex PCR; TCRdb keeps only in-frame clonotypes and omits some of them. The table shows 93,000 or so clones, with more than 75% occurring only once. The treatment: oral pan-JAK inhibitor, 5-10 mg twice daily. Sample: CD8+ T cells sorted from blood, taken between weeks 30 and 35, from a patient treated with tofacitinib. The receptor source for this set is a human donor with alopecia areata.

The chain joins TRBV7-2 to TRBJ2-7; 9 nucleotides match TRBD2. The germline CDR1 and CDR2 sequences are SGHTA and FQGNSA. V gave up 3 bases and J gave up 7 bases; unmatched junction bases: 10. The CDR3 spans 15 residues. CDR3 sequence: CASSFTAGGPREQYF. CDR3 DNA sequence: TGTGCCAGCAGCTTTACGGCGGGGGGGCCGAGAGAGCAGTACTTC.

The chain uses TRBV12-5 and TRBJ2-3; 9 bases match TRBD1. The CDR3 extends over 15 amino acids. V lost 2 bases, J lost 4 bases, and 4 bases stayed unmatched. Germline V gene sequence: CDR1 LGHNT, CDR2 FRNRAP. CDR3 sequence: CASGLTGGAADTQYF. In DNA form, the CDR3 reads TGTGCTAGTGGTTTGACAGGGGGCGCCGCAGATACGCAGTATTTT.

V and J are TRBV7-3 and TRBJ2-1; 12 bases align to TRBD2. The V segment lost 0 bases and the J segment 4 bases; nucleotides outside the gene matches: 13. The germline gives CDR1 SGHTA, CDR2 FQGTGA. The CDR3 runs to 20 residues. The CDR3 region is CASSLTGGLAGPFYYNEQFF. In DNA, the CDR3 is TGTGCCAGCAGCTTAACAGGTGGACTAGCGGGACCCTTTTATTACAATGAGCAGTTCTTC.

The chain links TRBV2 to TRBJ2-6, with D hard to call. Germline assignment: CDR1 SNHLY and CDR2 FYNNEI. V gave up 4 bases and J gave up 0 bases, with 7 bases separating them. The length of the CDR3 is 15 residues. CDR3 sequence reads: CASSGPASGANVLTF. The CDR3 DNA reads as TGTGCCAGCAGTGGACCGGCCTCTGGGGCCAACGTCCTGACTTTC. The full variable domain, with the rest looked up from reference TRBV2 and TRBJ2-6, is EPEVTQTPSHQVTQMGQEVILRCVPISNHLYFYWYRQILGQKVEFLVSFYNNEISEKSEIFDDQFSVERPDGSNFTLKIRSTKLEDSAMYFCASSGPASGANVLTFGAGSRLTVL.

The CDR3 nucleotides are TGTGCCAGACACACCCTGGTGGAGACTGAAGCTTTCTTT. It encodes CARHTLVETEAFF. The chain couples TRBV2 to TRBJ1-1; no definite D call. CDR3 length equals 13 residues. The V gene lost 9 bases and the J gene lost 5 bases, with 16 bases spanning the gap. Germline V CDR1 and CDR2: SNHLY, FYNNEI.

The gene calls are TRBV7-9 and TRBJ2-1; TRBD2 matches 8 bases. There are 16 residues in the CDR3. Losses at the gene ends were 4 bases for V and 6 bases for J; bases not matched to a gene: 11. From germline, CDR1 is SEHNR and CDR2 FQNEAQ (reference sequence). The CDR3 loop is CASSSSSGFRGNEQFF. CDR3 in DNA: TGTGCCAGCAGCTCTTCTAGCGGGTTCCGGGGCAATGAGCAGTTCTTC.

The rearrangement joins TRBV4-1 to TRBJ2-1; D is unresolved. CDR3 length: 14 residues. The germline gives CDR1 MGHRA, CDR2 YSYEKL. V was pared by 0 bases and J by 5 bases, with 8 bases between. The CDR3 spells CASSQEGGDNEQFF. For the CDR3, the DNA is TGCGCCAGCAGCCAAGAGGGTGGCGACAATGAGCAGTTCTTC.

This chain connects TRBV23-1 to TRBJ1-4; unclear D gene. TRBV23-1 is an ORF; its function is uncertain. V was trimmed by 0 bases and J by 8 bases, leaving 10 bases between them. The CDR3 loop spans 14 amino acids. CDR3: CASSQSGRPEKLFF. The CDR3 DNA is TGCGCCAGCAGTCAATCGGGCAGGCCGGAAAAACTGTTTTTT.

The chain links TRBV7-9 to TRBJ2-7; no clear D. The CDR3 contains 14 residues. Trimming pared 5 bases from V and 2 bases from J, leaving 13 bases between. Germline V gene sequence: CDR1 SEHNR, CDR2 FQNEAQ (reference sequence). This CDR3 is CASSPEIGAYEQYF. In DNA form, the CDR3 reads TGTGCCAGCAGCCCGGAGATTGGAGCCTACGAGCAGTACTTC.

V usage is TRBV2 and J usage is TRBJ2-2, with D perhaps TRBD1 (5 bases). The CDR3 has 15 residues. Germline V gene sequence: CDR1 SNHLY, CDR2 FYNNEI. The V end was cut by 7 bases, the J end by 4 bases, with 16 bases between. The CDR3 spells CASTDTEVPTGELFF. The CDR3 nucleotides read TGTGCCAGCACGGACACCGAAGTGCCCACCGGGGAGCTGTTTTTT.

A single count supports this clone. The chain employs TRBV7-9 and TRBJ2-5, with 9 bases fitting TRBD2. The CDR3 loop spans 15 amino acids. The germline gives CDR1 SEHNR, CDR2 FQNEAQ (reference sequence). V shed 5 bases, J shed 10 bases, and the junction held 14 bases outside the gene matches. The CDR3 is CASSAELAGPRFQYF. CDR3 bases: TGTGCCAGCAGCGCAGAACTAGCGGGCCCGAGGTTCCAGTACTTC.

This chain connects TRBV6-5 to TRBJ1-1; D perhaps matches TRBD1 (6 bases). The CDR3 totals 13 residues. With 4 bases removed from V and 4 bases from J, the gap between germline ends came to 10 bases. Germline V gives CDR1 MNHEY, CDR2 SVGAGI. CDR3 amino acids: CASSSGQITEAFF. The CDR3 DNA sequence: TGTGCCAGCAGTTCAGGACAGATCACTGAAGCTTTCTTT.

This rearrangement joins TRBV7-9 to TRBJ1-1; 7 bases are a match to TRBD1. J was trimmed by 0 bases and V by 4 bases; bases with no gene match: 11. The V gene's germline CDR1 is SEHNR and CDR2 FQNEAQ (reference sequence). This CDR3 comprises 17 residues. The CDR3 nucleotides are TGTGCCAGCAGCTCCGCGCCGGGACAGTTGATGAACACTGAAGCTTTCTTT. It specifies CASSSAPGQLMNTEAFF.

The genes are TRBV27 and TRBJ2-1; D might be TRBD1 (6 bases). V lost 5 bases to trimming and J lost 5 bases, with 10 bases between them. Germline V gene data show CDR1 as MNHEY and CDR2 as SMNVEV (reference sequence). CDR3 length: 13 residues. The CDR3 protein is CASSTTGHNEQFF. CDR3 DNA: TGTGCCAGCAGTACCACAGGGCACAATGAGCAGTTCTTC.

The J gene is TRBJ2-7, the V gene TRBV28; D remains unclear. The CDR3 runs 12 residues. CDR1 is MDHEN and CDR2 is SYDVKM in the germline V gene. Deletions cut 5 bases from V and 0 bases from J, with 5 bases between. The CDR3 DNA follows: TGTGCCAGCAGTACACCCTCCTACGAGCAGTACTTC. The encoded protein is CASSTPSYEQYF.

This rearrangement joins TRBV27 to TRBJ1-6; 8 bases are a match to TRBD1. Germline V gene lookup returns CDR1 MNHEY and CDR2 SMNVEV (reference sequence). The V segment lost 5 bases and the J segment 4 bases; nucleotides outside the gene matches: 4. CDR3 size: 15 residues. CDR3 region: CASSLGTGYNSPLHF. In DNA, the CDR3 is TGTGCCAGCAGTCTCGGGACAGGATATAATTCACCCCTCCACTTT.

The rearrangement links TRBV7-8 to TRBJ2-7; a weak D match, TRBD1 (7 bases). From germline, CDR1 is SGHVS and CDR2 FQNEAQ. Trimming cost V 1 base and J 2 bases, with 15 bases left between them. CDR3 length: 16 residues. The CDR3 reads CASSLVGGQGAYEQYF. The CDR3 coding sequence is TGTGCCAGCAGCTTAGTCGGAGGGCAGGGGGCCTACGAGCAGTACTTC.

V and J are TRBV7-9 and TRBJ2-3, with D perhaps matching TRBD2 (6 bases). The CDR3 extends over 14 amino acids. Germline V gene data show CDR1 as SEHNR and CDR2 as FQNEAQ (reference sequence). Trimming removed 5 bases from V and 5 bases from J, with 14 bases in between. The chain's CDR3 is CASSRLEREDTQYF. The CDR3, as DNA: TGTGCCAGCAGCCGACTAGAAAGGGAAGATACGCAGTATTTT.

The chain couples TRBV5-1 to TRBJ2-7; 7 bases map to TRBD1. The CDR3 contains 14 residues. Germline-derived CDR1 and CDR2 are SGHRS and YFSETQ. With V trimmed by 0 bases and J by 3 bases, 3 bases remained unmatched. CDR3 coding DNA: TGCGCCAGCAGCTTGGAGGGACAGAACTACGAGCAGTACTTC. As protein: CASSLEGQNYEQYF.

V usage is TRBV18 and J usage is TRBJ2-7, with 9 bases lining up with TRBD2. V gave up 5 bases and J gave up 4 bases; unmatched junction bases: 12. Germline CDR1 KGHSH, CDR2 LQKENI. The CDR3 extends over 16 amino acids. CDR3 bases: TGTGCCAGCTCATCCACGCCTAGCGGGGTCCCATACGAGCAGTACTTC. Translating it yields CASSSTPSGVPYEQYF.

The rearrangement joins TRBV4-2 to TRBJ2-1; TRBD2 is a possible D gene (6 bases). Trimming removed 4 bases at V and 5 bases at J, with 9 bases between. Germline V gene sequence: CDR1 LGHNA, CDR2 YNFKEQ. This CDR3 region has 13 residues. This chain's CDR3 is CASSRRLDNEQFF. CDR3 in DNA: TGTGCCAGCAGCCGGCGACTAGACAATGAGCAGTTCTTC.

The chain uses TRBV27 and TRBJ2-1; D is undetermined. Germline V gene sequence: CDR1 MNHEY, CDR2 SMNVEV (reference sequence). The V end lost 2 bases, the J end lost 2 bases, and 4 bases lay between the germline ends. There are 13 residues in the CDR3. The chain's CDR3 is CASSLGTYNEQFF. In nucleotides, the CDR3 is TGTGCCAGCAGTTTAGGGACCTACAATGAGCAGTTCTTC.

This clone was seen a handful of times. This chain links TRBV12-2 with TRBJ2-1; the table calls TRBD1, which could not be checked here. TRBV12-2 is described as a pseudogene. The CDR3 contains 14 residues. DNA for the CDR3: TGTGCAAGTCGCTTAAAACACTCCTACAATGAGCAGTTCTTC. It codes for CASRLKHSYNEQFF.

This clone is medium-sized within its sample. The genes are TRBV5-8 and TRBJ2-1; 12 bases line up with TRBD1. Per the germline V gene, CDR1 is SGHTS and CDR2 is YDEGEE. This CDR3 spans 17 amino acids. V dropped 2 bases and J dropped 5; count of bases not matched to a gene: 8. Here the CDR3 DNA reads TGTGCCAGCAGCTTACCTCCGGGACAGGGGGCGGACAATGAGCAGTTCTTC. This codes for CASSLPPGQGADNEQFF.

This rearrangement joins TRBV27 to TRBJ1-1, with D perhaps matching TRBD1 (5 bases). CDR3 size: 12 residues. The V end lost 6 bases, the J end lost 8 bases, and 13 bases lay between the germline ends. CDR1 and CDR2 (germline): MNHEY, SMNVEV (reference sequence). The CDR3 DNA sequence: TGTGCCAGCAGCTTGGGACCGAACGAAGCTTTCTTT. Translated: CASSLGPNEAFF.

The chain is built from TRBV29-1 and TRBJ2-1, with TRBD2 matching over 9 bases. Looked up from germline, CDR1 is SQVTM and CDR2 is ANQGSEA. The CDR3 covers 15 residues. J gave up 2 bases and V 6 bases, and 8 bases lay outside the gene matches. The CDR3 spells CSVDASGTPYNEQFF. The CDR3 region has the DNA TGCAGCGTCGACGCTAGCGGGACTCCCTACAATGAGCAGTTCTTC.

The V gene is TRBV7-9, the J gene TRBJ2-7; no clear D gene. The ends were cut back, 5 bases at V and 1 base at J, with 9 bases in the middle. The CDR3 is made up of 13 amino acids. Germline CDR1 and CDR2: SEHNR and FQNEAQ (reference sequence). The CDR3: CASSPARSYEQYF. The CDR3 region has the DNA TGTGCCAGCAGCCCAGCACGGTCCTACGAGCAGTACTTC.